This is a list of T cell receptor beta chains from one sample in a study of CD8+CD57+ T cells in acquired aplastic anemia. TCRdb independently ran MiXCR on the reads; one entry per CDR3 protein. The sample records 170,000 or so distinct CDR3 sequences, roughly 65% being singletons. Material: sorted CD4+, CD8+, or CD8+CD57+ T cells (not recorded which) from PBMCs. Receptors were obtained from a human donor with aplastic anemia. CDR3s include the opening cysteine and the closing phenylalanine or tryptophan. A D gene is named only where the DNA matches it firmly. The size entry is marked missing in some rows and otherwise reads once, few, many or a size class.

>TRBJ2-3|-|many|TRBV6-1
CASSGIADTDTQYF
TGTGCCAGCAGTGGAATAGCGGACACAGATACGCAGTATTTT
>TRBJ1-2|TRBD1|-|TRBV20-1
CSARVGQGDGYTF
TGCAGTGCTAGAGTCGGACAGGGAGATGGCTACACCTTC
>TRBJ1-2|-|-|TRBV20-1
CSAERGNYGYTF
TGCAGTGCCGAGCGGGGGAACTATGGCTACACCTTC
>TRBJ1-5|TRBD1|-|TRBV24-1
CATSQTGGGQPQHF
TGTGCCACCAGTCAAACAGGGGGCGGTCAGCCCCAGCATTTT
>TRBJ2-7|-|-|TRBV19
CASSWGLGSYEQYF
TGTGCCAGTAGTTGGGGACTCGGATCCTACGAGCAGTACTTC
>TRBJ2-7|TRBD2|-|TRBV10-1
CASSAASGSYEQYF
TGCGCCAGCAGTGCGGCTAGCGGCTCCTACGAGCAGTACTTC
>TRBJ2-7|TRBD1|-|TRBV2
CASSSGTGENF
TGTGCCAGCAGTTCCGGGACAGGGGAGAACTTC
>TRBJ1-5|-|few|TRBV24-1
CATSDKTGYSNQPQHF
TGTGCCACCAGTGACAAGACAGGATATAGCAATCAGCCCCAGCATTTT
>TRBJ1-1|-|many|TRBV6-1
CASSVYSYTEAFF
TGTGCCAGCAGTGTCTACAGTTACACTGAAGCTTTCTTT
>TRBJ2-7|-|-|TRBV5-1
CASRPETYTYEQYF
TGCGCCAGCAGACCTGAGACCTACACCTACGAGCAGTACTTC
>TRBJ1-1|TRBD1|-|TRBV9
CASSSGQHTEAFF
TGTGCCAGCAGCTCGGGACAGCACACTGAAGCTTTCTTT
>TRBJ1-6|-|once|TRBV12-3/TRBV12-4
CASKGSTDNSPLHF
TGTGCCAGCAAGGGGTCAACGGATAATTCACCCCTCCACTTT
>TRBJ2-1|-|-|TRBV7-2
CASSFGGTAYNEQFF
TGTGCCAGCAGCTTCGGAGGAACTGCCTACAATGAGCAGTTCTTC
>TRBJ2-7|TRBD2|-|TRBV7-2
CASSRDYSYEQYF
TGTGCCAGCAGCCGGGACTACTCCTACGAGCAGTACTTC
>TRBJ2-2|-|-|TRBV25-1
CASSWGGGGRGSTGELFF
TGTGCCAGCAGTTGGGGGGGCGGCGGGAGAGGGAGTACCGGGGAGCTGTTTTTT
>TRBJ2-3|-|few|TRBV7-9
CASQGGLADTQYF
TGTGCCTCGCAAGGCGGGCTGGCAGATACGCAGTATTTT
>TRBJ2-2|-|-|TRBV7-9
CASSSMFETGTTGELFF
TGTGCCAGCAGCTCTATGTTTGAGACAGGGACTACCGGGGAGCTGTTTTTT
>TRBJ2-7|TRBD2|-|TRBV25-1
CASSGALAGGWEQYF
TGTGCCAGCAGTGGGGCTCTAGCGGGGGGTTGGGAGCAGTACTTC
>TRBJ1-1|-|many|TRBV5-1
CASSLEGTEAFF
TGCGCCAGCAGCTTAGAAGGGACTGAAGCTTTCTTT
>TRBJ2-7|TRBD1|-|TRBV15
CATSRDWDRNSYEQYF
TGTGCCACCAGCAGAGATTGGGACAGGAACTCCTACGAGCAGTACTTC
>TRBJ2-7|-|-|TRBV4-2
CASSREGLNSYEQYF
TGTGCCAGCAGTAGGGAAGGACTTAACTCCTACGAGCAGTACTTC
>TRBJ1-2|TRBD1|-|TRBV27
CASSPGQGRLGLYGYTF
TGTGCCAGCAGCCCCGGACAGGGGAGGTTAGGACTCTATGGCTACACCTTC
>TRBJ1-1|-|many|TRBV4-1
CASSPPTRQNEAFF
TGCGCCAGCAGCCCGCCTACCCGACAGAATGAAGCTTTCTTT
>TRBJ2-1|TRBD1|many|TRBV19
CASRPGQGDNEQFF
TGTGCCAGTAGACCGGGACAGGGGGACAATGAGCAGTTCTTC
>TRBJ2-7|-|few|TRBV29-1
CSVGPPLAGYYEQYF
TGCAGCGTTGGCCCCCCCTTGGCAGGTTACTACGAGCAGTACTTC
>TRBJ2-7|TRBD2|-|TRBV7-8
CASSPGTSSYEQYF
TGTGCCAGCAGCCCAGGGACTAGCAGTTACGAGCAGTACTTC
>TRBJ1-6|TRBD1|-|TRBV7-2
CASSPRQGTNSPLHF
TGTGCCAGCAGCCCAAGACAGGGCACAAATTCACCCCTCCACTTT
>TRBJ1-5|-|-|TRBV2
CASSWTGSNQPQHF
TGTGCCAGCAGTTGGACGGGAAGCAATCAGCCCCAGCATTTT
>TRBJ2-7|-|-|TRBV14
CASSLGDAGTYEQYF
TGTGCCAGCAGCCTAGGCGACGCGGGAACCTACGAGCAGTACTTC
>TRBJ2-1|TRBD2|-|TRBV3-1
CASSGTSVNEQFF
TGTGCCAGCAGCGGGACTAGCGTAAATGAGCAGTTCTTC
>TRBJ2-1|TRBD2|-|TRBV10-2
CASSALAGGNEQFF
TGCGCCAGCAGTGCACTAGCGGGGGGCAATGAGCAGTTCTTC
>TRBJ2-3|TRBD2|many|TRBV7-6
CASSLVSSGRDTQYF
TGTGCCAGCAGCTTAGTGTCCAGCGGGAGAGATACGCAGTATTTT
>TRBJ1-2|TRBD1|-|TRBV2
CASIKTGQGNYGYTF
TGTGCCAGCATTAAAACGGGACAGGGTAACTATGGCTACACCTTC
>TRBJ1-5|-|-|TRBV6-6
CANSRVRGSNQPQHF
TGTGCCAACTCACGGGTTCGGGGGAGCAATCAGCCCCAGCATTTT
>TRBJ1-4|TRBD1|few|TRBV7-9
CASSFAGGLEKLFF
TGTGCCAGCAGCTTCGCAGGGGGACTTGAAAAACTGTTTTTT
>TRBJ1-5|-|-|TRBV12-3/TRBV12-4
CASRPVTAYEHF
TGTGCCAGCAGACCCGTGACAGCCTACGAGCATTTT